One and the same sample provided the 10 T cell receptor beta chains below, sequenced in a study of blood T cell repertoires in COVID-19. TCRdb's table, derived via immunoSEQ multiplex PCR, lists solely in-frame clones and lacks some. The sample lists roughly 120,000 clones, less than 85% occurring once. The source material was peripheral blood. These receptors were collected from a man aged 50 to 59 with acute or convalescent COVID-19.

The CDR3 DNA reads as TGTGCCAGTAGTTCCCCCACCGGAGCGGATCTCTATGGCTACACCTTC. This codes for CASSSPTGADLYGYTF. V is TRBV19 and J is TRBJ1-2; D is unclear. Germline V CDR1 and CDR2: LNHDA, SQIVND (reference sequence). Trimming pared 5 bases from V and 4 bases from J, leaving 20 bases between. This CDR3 is 16 amino acids long.

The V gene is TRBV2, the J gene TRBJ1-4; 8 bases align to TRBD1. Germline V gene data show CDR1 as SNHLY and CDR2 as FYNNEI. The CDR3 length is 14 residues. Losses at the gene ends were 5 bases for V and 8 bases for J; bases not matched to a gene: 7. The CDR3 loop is CASSMQGAREKLFF. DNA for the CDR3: TGTGCCAGCAGTATGCAGGGGGCACGGGAAAAACTGTTTTTT. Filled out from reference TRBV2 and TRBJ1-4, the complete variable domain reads EPEVTQTPSHQVTQMGQEVILRCVPISNHLYFYWYRQILGQKVEFLVSFYNNEISEKSEIFDDQFSVERPDGSNFTLKIRSTKLEDSAMYFCASSMQGAREKLFFGSGTQLSVL.

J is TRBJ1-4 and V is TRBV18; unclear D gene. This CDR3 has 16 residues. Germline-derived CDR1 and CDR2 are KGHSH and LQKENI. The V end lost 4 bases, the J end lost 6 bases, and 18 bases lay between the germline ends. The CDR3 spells CASSQNIVRSDEKLFF. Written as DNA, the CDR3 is TGTGCCAGCTCACAAAATATAGTCCGATCGGATGAAAAACTGTTTTTT.

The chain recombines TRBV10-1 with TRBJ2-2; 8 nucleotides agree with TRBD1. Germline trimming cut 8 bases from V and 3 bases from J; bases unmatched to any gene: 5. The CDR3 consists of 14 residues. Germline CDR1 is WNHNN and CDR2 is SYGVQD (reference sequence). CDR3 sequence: CASGTGGDTGELFF. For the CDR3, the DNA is TGCGCCAGCGGGACAGGTGGGGACACCGGGGAGCTGTTTTTT.

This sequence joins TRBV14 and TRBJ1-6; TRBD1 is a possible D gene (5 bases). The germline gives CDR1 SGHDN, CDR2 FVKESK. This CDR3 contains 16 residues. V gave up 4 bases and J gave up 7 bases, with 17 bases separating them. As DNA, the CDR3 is TGTGCCAGCAGCCGTACCCTTCCGGGACTCAATTCACCCCTCCACTTT. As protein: CASSRTLPGLNSPLHF. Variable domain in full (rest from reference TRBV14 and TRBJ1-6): EAGVTQFPSHSVIEKGQTVTLRCDPISGHDNLYWYRRVMGKEIKFLLHFVKESKQDESGMPNNRFLAERTGGTYSTLKVQPAELEDSGVYFCASSRTLPGLNSPLHFGNGTRLTVT.

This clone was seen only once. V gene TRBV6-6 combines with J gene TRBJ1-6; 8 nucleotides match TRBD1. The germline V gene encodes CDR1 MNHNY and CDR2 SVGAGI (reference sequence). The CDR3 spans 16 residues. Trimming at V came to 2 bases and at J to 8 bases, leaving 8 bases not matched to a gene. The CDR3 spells CASSYPRQGIDSPLHF. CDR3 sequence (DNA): TGTGCCAGCAGTTACCCCCGACAGGGGATAGATTCACCCCTCCACTTT.

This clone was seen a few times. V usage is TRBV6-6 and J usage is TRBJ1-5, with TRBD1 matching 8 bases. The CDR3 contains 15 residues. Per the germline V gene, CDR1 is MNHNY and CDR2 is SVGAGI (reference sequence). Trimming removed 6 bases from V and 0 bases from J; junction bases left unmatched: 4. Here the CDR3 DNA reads TGTGCCAGCAGGGGACAGGTTAATAGCAATCAGCCCCAGCATTTT. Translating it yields CASRGQVNSNQPQHF.

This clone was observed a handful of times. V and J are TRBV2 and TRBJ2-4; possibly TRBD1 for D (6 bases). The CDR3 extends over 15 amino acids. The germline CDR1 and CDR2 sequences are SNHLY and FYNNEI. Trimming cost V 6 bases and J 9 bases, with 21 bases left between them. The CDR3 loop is CASSLQGSLQGIQYF. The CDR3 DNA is TGTGCCAGCAGCCTACAGGGAAGCCTTCAGGGCATTCAGTACTTC.

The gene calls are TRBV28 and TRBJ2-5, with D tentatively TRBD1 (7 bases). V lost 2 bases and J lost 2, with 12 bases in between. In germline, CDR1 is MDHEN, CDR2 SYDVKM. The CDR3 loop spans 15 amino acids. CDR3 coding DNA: TGTGCCAGCAGTTTAGGAGGGACAGCACAAGAGACCCAGTACTTC. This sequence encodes CASSLGGTAQETQYF.

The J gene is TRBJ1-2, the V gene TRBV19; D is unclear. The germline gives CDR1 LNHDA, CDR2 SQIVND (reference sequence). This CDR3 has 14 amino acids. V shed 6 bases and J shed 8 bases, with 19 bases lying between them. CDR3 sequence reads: CASSRFDRRSGYTF. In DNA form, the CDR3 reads TGTGCCAGTAGCCGATTCGACCGGCGTAGCGGCTACACCTTC.